Listed here are 9 T cell receptor beta chains from one sample, sequenced in a study of human T cells and chemical hapten exposure. One entry per CDR3 protein, called by TCRdb with MiXCR from the RACE reads. Here the sample spans over 300,000 distinct CDR3 sequences, 5.1% being singletons. Time point indicated: pre-sensitization, week 0. Sample treatment: therapeutic diphenylcyclopropenone sensitization with weekly scalp DPC. Sequenced material: whole blood, taken in connection with sensitization to the hapten diphenylcyclopropenone (DPC). The receptors come from a woman aged 50 to 60 with alopecia areata. Some clones in this sample may be carry-over from other donors' samples.

The rearrangement uses TRBV2 and TRBJ1-1; 9 bases map to TRBD1. The CDR3 extends over 15 amino acids. V lost 4 bases, J lost 3 bases, and 6 bases stayed unmatched. Germline V gene sequence: CDR1 SNHLY, CDR2 FYNNEI. DNA of the CDR3: TGTGCCAGCAGTGGGGACAGGGAAGGGGACACTGAAGCTTTCTTT. This translates into CASSGDREGDTEAFF.

The chain joins TRBV28 to TRBJ2-7, with 9 bases aligning to TRBD2. The CDR3 has 16 amino acids. Trimming cost V 7 bases and J 4 bases; bases outside gene matches: 14. In germline, CDR1 is MDHEN, CDR2 SYDVKM. The CDR3 here is CASNASGKNRRYEQYF. DNA for the CDR3: TGTGCCAGCAACGCTAGCGGGAAAAATCGTCGGTACGAGCAGTACTTC.

This clonotype has a handful of counts. The V call is TRBV5-1, the J call TRBJ2-3, with 10 bases fitting TRBD2. The CDR3 length is 14 residues. J lost 9 bases, V lost 0 bases, and 4 bases had no gene match. In germline, CDR1 is SGHRS, CDR2 YFSETQ. The CDR3 region has the DNA TGCGCCAGCAGCTTGGGGCTAGCGGGGGCGACGCAGTATTTT. Translating gives CASSLGLAGATQYF.

The rearrangement links TRBV3-1 to TRBJ1-1, with a possible D match to TRBD1 (5 bases). The germline V gene encodes CDR1 LGHDT and CDR2 YNNKEL (reference sequence). This CDR3 is built from 15 residues. Trimming stripped 1 base from V and 0 bases from J, with 9 bases between. The CDR3 reads CASSQVRQMNTEAFF. CDR3 nucleotides: TGTGCCAGCAGCCAAGTGAGACAGATGAACACTGAAGCTTTCTTT. Combining the CDR3 with reference TRBV3-1 and TRBJ1-1 gives the whole variable domain DTAVSQTPKYLVTQMGNDKSIKCEQNLGHDTMYWYKQDSKKFLKIMFSYNNKELIINETVPNRFSPKSPDKAHLNLHINSLELGDSAVYFCASSQVRQMNTEAFFGQGTRLTVV.

The gene calls are TRBV3-1 and TRBJ2-5; D is uncertain. Trimming removed 0 bases at V and 1 base at J, with 9 bases between. Germline V gene lookup returns CDR1 LGHDT and CDR2 YNNKEL (reference sequence). The CDR3 runs 15 residues. CDR3 DNA sequence: TGTGCCAGCAGCCAAGACGGACGGTCCCAAGAGACCCAGTACTTC. Translated, it gives CASSQDGRSQETQYF.

There are many counts of this clonotype. The chain links TRBV29-1 to TRBJ1-2, with D hard to call. Germline V CDR1 and CDR2: SQVTM, ANQGSEA. The V gene lost 5 bases and the J gene lost 6 bases, with 10 bases spanning the gap. The CDR3 runs to 11 residues. DNA for the CDR3: TGCAGCGTTAGGCAGGTCGATGGCTACACCTTC. Residues: CSVRQVDGYTF.

This clonotype came up many times. The genes are TRBV29-1 and TRBJ1-4; D ambiguous. The CDR3 is 13 residues long. The germline CDR1 and CDR2 sequences are SQVTM and ANQGSEA. V gave up 4 bases and J gave up 4 bases, with 10 bases separating them. The CDR3 DNA sequence: TGCAGCGTTGTACTTCCCTTTAATGAAAAACTGTTTTTT. It specifies CSVVLPFNEKLFF.

This clonotype was observed many times. The V call is TRBV5-1, the J call TRBJ2-7; the D gene is possibly TRBD2 (6 bases). From germline, CDR1 is SGHRS and CDR2 YFSETQ. The CDR3 contains 13 residues. Deletions cut 4 bases from V and 3 bases from J, with 11 bases between. CDR3 loop: CASSATSFYEQYF. The CDR3 DNA reads as TGCGCCAGCAGCGCGACTAGTTTCTACGAGCAGTACTTC.

The table lists this clonotype with a count of one. The V call is TRBV18, the J call TRBJ1-1; D is undetermined. Trimming took off 6 bases at V and 5 bases at J, with 13 bases between the two ends. The CDR3 is made up of 13 amino acids. Germline CDR1 reads KGHSH; CDR2 reads LQKENI. The DNA of the CDR3 is TGTGCCAGCTCGCGAATCGATGAGACTGAAGCTTTCTTT. Its translation is CASSRIDETEAFF.